The 23 T cell receptor beta chains presented below share a single source sample, sequenced in a study of cytomegalovirus exposure and HLA in healthy donors. The PCR had 60 Vbeta and 13 Jbeta primers. The data were produced by immunoSEQ multiplex PCR, yet TCRdb's version contains in-frame clones alone and is incomplete. Of some 160,000 clones in the sample, about 72% were seen once. Material for sequencing was PBMCs. These receptors were obtained from a man aged 55 to 70 in good health and CMV-seronegative.

J is TRBJ2-2 and V is TRBV5-1, with 7 bases aligning to TRBD1. The germline V gene encodes CDR1 SGHRS and CDR2 YFSETQ. The ends lost 0 bases at V and 3 bases at J; junction bases unmatched: 2. The CDR3 consists of 15 residues. The CDR3, as DNA: TGCGCCAGCAGCTTGGCAACAGGGGACACCGGGGAGCTGTTTTTT. Its translation is CASSLATGDTGELFF.

The rearrangement uses TRBV10-2 and TRBJ1-5; 8 nucleotides agree with TRBD1. After removal of 2 bases from V and 6 bases from J, the junction contained 6 bases not matched to a gene. The CDR3 loop spans 15 amino acids. Germline V gene sequence: CDR1 WSHSY, CDR2 SAAADI. The CDR3 region has the DNA TGCGCCAGCAGTGAGAATTCAGGGGGCGGTCAGCCCCAGCATTTT. It is translated as CASSENSGGGQPQHF.

This chain uses TRBV30 with TRBJ2-5, with D possibly matching TRBD1 (6 bases). The CDR3 sequence is 14 residues long. Germline V lookup: CDR1 GTSNPN, CDR2 SVGIG (reference sequence). Trimming removed 4 bases at V and 5 bases at J, with 17 bases between. In DNA, the CDR3 is TGTGCCTGGAACCCGGACAGAGCAGGGGAGACCCAGTACTTC. Protein: CAWNPDRAGETQYF.

The CDR3 here is CASSYGTVNQPQHF. CDR3 coding DNA: TGTGCCAGCAGCTACGGGACAGTGAATCAGCCCCAGCATTTT. The gene calls are TRBV13 and TRBJ1-5, with TRBD1 matching over 7 bases. This CDR3 is built from 14 residues. Germline V CDR1 and CDR2: PRHDT, FYEKMQ (reference sequence). V was pared by 4 bases and J by 4 bases, with 4 bases of the junction left unmatched.

The chain combines TRBV27 with TRBJ2-1, with a possible D match to TRBD1 (6 bases). Deletions cut 6 bases from V and 2 bases from J, with 20 bases between. The CDR3 consists of 17 residues. The germline V gene has CDR1 MNHEY and CDR2 SMNVEV (reference sequence). This CDR3 is CASSPIPDSATYNEQFF. The DNA for the CDR3 is TGTGCCAGCAGCCCCATCCCGGACAGTGCTACCTACAATGAGCAGTTCTTC.

The V gene is TRBV27, the J gene TRBJ2-1, with 12 bases aligning to TRBD2. CDR3 length equals 16 residues. The V gene end was trimmed by 5 bases and the J gene end by 6 bases; junction bases not matched to a gene: 8. CDR1 MNHEY and CDR2 SMNVEV come from the germline V gene (reference sequence). The chain's CDR3 is CASSPRLAGGTNEQFF. In DNA form, the CDR3 reads TGTGCCAGCAGTCCCCGGCTAGCGGGGGGGACCAATGAGCAGTTCTTC.

The chain has TRBV13 and TRBJ1-1, with TRBD1 matching 12 bases. Unmatched junction bases numbered 9, after V lost 5 bases and J lost 8 bases. The CDR3 sequence is 15 residues long. Germline assignment: CDR1 PRHDT and CDR2 FYEKMQ (reference sequence). The CDR3: CASSPTGTGGREAFF. DNA of the CDR3: TGTGCCAGCAGCCCAACCGGGACAGGGGGCCGGGAAGCTTTCTTT.

The V call is TRBV2, the J call TRBJ2-7; TRBD1 matches 7 bases. Germline V gene sequence: CDR1 SNHLY, CDR2 FYNNEI. The V and J ends lost 4 bases and 0 bases, in that order; junction bases with no gene match: 18. CDR3 length: 19 amino acids. The CDR3 sequence is CASSGTLWRIQGDSYEQYF. CDR3 sequence (DNA): TGTGCCAGCAGTGGCACCCTCTGGAGGATCCAGGGGGACTCCTACGAGCAGTACTTC.

The gene calls are TRBV7-9 and TRBJ2-7; maybe TRBD2 (7 bases). V lost 5 bases and J lost 6, with 20 bases in between. The CDR3 consists of 15 residues. Germline assignment: CDR1 SEHNR and CDR2 FQNEAQ (reference sequence). CDR3 residues: CASSPEGGAISEQYF. As DNA, the CDR3 is TGTGCCAGCAGCCCTGAGGGGGGGGCGATAAGCGAGCAGTACTTC. The whole variable domain, filled in from reference TRBV7-9 and TRBJ2-7, reads DTGVSQNPRHKITKRGQNVTFRCDPISEHNRLYWYRQTLGQGPEFLTYFQNEAQLEKSRLLSDRFSAERPKGSFSTLEIQRTEQGDSAMYLCASSPEGGAISEQYFGPGTRLTVT.

The chain combines TRBV7-7 with TRBJ2-2, with 8 bases fitting TRBD2. Germline trimming cut 1 base from V and 5 bases from J; bases unmatched to any gene: 3. The CDR3 length is 15 residues. Germline CDR1 is SSHAT and CDR2 is FNYEAQ (reference sequence). CDR3 in amino acids: CASSLVAGLTGELFF. Here the CDR3 DNA reads TGTGCCAGCAGCTTAGTAGCGGGACTTACCGGGGAGCTGTTTTTT. Variable domain in full (rest from reference TRBV7-7 and TRBJ2-2): GAGVSQSPRYKVTKRGQDVTLRCDPISSHATLYWYQQALGQGPEFLTYFNYEAQPDKSGLPSDRFSAERPEGSISTLTIQRTEQRDSAMYRCASSLVAGLTGELFFGEGSRLTVL.

In its sample, this clone was seen a few times. The CDR3: CASSQDRIRTSYEQYF. The CDR3 DNA is TGCGCCAGCAGCCAAGATAGAATTAGAACTAGCTACGAGCAGTACTTC. V gene TRBV4-1 combines with J gene TRBJ2-7, with a weak D call TRBD2 (5 bases). Looked up from germline, CDR1 is MGHRA and CDR2 is YSYEKL. V was clipped by 0 bases and J by 3 bases, with 15 bases between them. This CDR3 comprises 16 residues.

The gene calls are TRBV7-2 and TRBJ2-7; D is ambiguous. The CDR3 consists of 12 residues. The germline CDR1 and CDR2 sequences are SGHTA and FQGNSA. Trimming stripped 5 bases from V and 4 bases from J, with 9 bases between. The CDR3 is CASSNGGYEQYF. CDR3 nucleotide sequence: TGTGCCAGCAGCAATGGCGGTTACGAGCAGTACTTC.

The chain combines TRBV9 with TRBJ2-7; 7 nucleotides line up with TRBD1. With 2 bases clipped from V and 2 bases from J, the junction kept 4 bases outside the gene matches. This CDR3 has 14 residues. Per the germline V gene, CDR1 is SGDLS and CDR2 is YYNGEE. The CDR3 spells CASSVRDSAYEQYF. CDR3 DNA sequence: TGTGCCAGCAGCGTCCGGGACAGCGCCTACGAGCAGTACTTC.

To note about this clone: Germline is not matched at one junction end, which may reflect a read error. The chain is built from TRBV7-2 and TRBJ2-7, with D unclear. There are 12 residues in the CDR3. CDR1 and CDR2 (germline): SGHTA, FQGNSA. The CDR3 nucleotides are TGTGCCAGCGGCTTAGGAACTTACGAGCAGTACTTC. As protein: CASGLGTYEQYF. Looking up the rest from reference TRBV7-2 and TRBJ2-7 gives the full variable domain: GAGVSQSPSNKVTEKGKDVELRCDPISGHTALYWYRQSLGQGLEFLIYFQGNSAPDKSGLPSDRFSAERTGGSVSTLTIQRTQQEDSAVYLCASGLGTYEQYFGPGTRLTVT.

This chain joins TRBV6-5 and TRBJ2-2; 8 nucleotides agree with TRBD2. Germline loops: CDR1 MNHEY, CDR2 SVGAGI. V shed 6 bases and J 7 bases; nucleotides not matched to a gene: 10. CDR3 length: 15 residues. This CDR3 reads CASRHSGSMGGELFF. CDR3 coding DNA: TGTGCCAGCAGACACAGCGGGAGTATGGGCGGGGAGCTGTTTTTT.

The chain recombines TRBV19 with TRBJ2-7, with 11 positions matching TRBD2. V shed 3 bases and J 3 bases; nucleotides not matched to a gene: 4. This CDR3 is built from 15 residues. Germline values: CDR1 LNHDA, CDR2 SQIVND (reference sequence). DNA of the CDR3: TGTGCCAGTAGTATTCTAGCGGGAGGAGACTACGAGCAGTACTTC. It specifies CASSILAGGDYEQYF.

The V gene is TRBV10-3, the J gene TRBJ2-5; a possible D gene is TRBD1 (6 bases). The CDR3 totals 16 residues. Germline CDR1 ENHRY, CDR2 SYGVKD. Trimming took 2 bases from V and 7 from J, leaving 20 bases between them. CDR3 coding DNA: TGTGCCATCAGTGAGCTCCGGGACACCATCGTTGGGACCCAGTACTTC. Translation: CAISELRDTIVGTQYF.

V and J are TRBV25-1 and TRBJ2-7; 10 bases map to TRBD2. The CDR3 covers 14 residues. Trimming cost V 5 bases and J 3 bases; bases outside gene matches: 4. Germline CDR1 and CDR2: MGHDK and SYGVNS. The CDR3 region has the DNA TGTGCCAGCAGTCTTTCTAGCGGGAGCTACGAGCAGTACTTC. This encodes CASSLSSGSYEQYF.

The chain has TRBV30 and TRBJ1-5, with TRBD1 as a possible D gene (5 bases). With 5 bases removed from V and 2 bases from J, the gap between germline ends came to 13 bases. Germline CDR1 reads GTSNPN; CDR2 reads SVGIG (reference sequence). This CDR3 contains 14 residues. The CDR3 is CAWSQGEGNQPQHF. CDR3 in DNA: TGTGCCTGGTCCCAGGGTGAGGGCAATCAGCCCCAGCATTTT.

The genes are TRBV19 and TRBJ2-3; weak D call: TRBD1 (6 bases). Between the trimmed V and J ends, which lost 5 bases and 3 bases, there was a span of 12 bases. The CDR3 has 14 residues. Germline CDR1 is LNHDA and CDR2 is SQIVND (reference sequence). CDR3 in amino acids: CASSSTGNTDTQYF. Here the CDR3 DNA reads TGTGCCAGTAGTTCCACAGGGAATACAGATACGCAGTATTTT. The full variable domain, rest sourced from reference TRBV19 and TRBJ2-3, is DGGITQSPKYLFRKEGQNVTLSCEQNLNHDAMYWYRQDPGQGLRLIYYSQIVNDFQKGDIAEGYSVSREKKESFPLTVTSAQKNPTAFYLCASSSTGNTDTQYFGPGTRLTVL.

This sequence joins TRBV19 and TRBJ1-5, with TRBD1 as a possible D gene (5 bases). The germline V and J ends were trimmed by 6 bases and 2 bases, with 20 bases remaining between them. There are 17 residues in the CDR3. CDR1 LNHDA and CDR2 SQIVND come from the germline V gene (reference sequence). The CDR3 loop reads CASSLGAGPGGNQPQHF. The CDR3 nucleotides are TGTGCCAGTAGCCTAGGGGCAGGGCCGGGTGGCAATCAGCCCCAGCATTTT. Combining the CDR3 with reference TRBV19 and TRBJ1-5 gives the whole variable domain DGGITQSPKYLFRKEGQNVTLSCEQNLNHDAMYWYRQDPGQGLRLIYYSQIVNDFQKGDIAEGYSVSREKKESFPLTVTSAQKNPTAFYLCASSLGAGPGGNQPQHFGDGTRLSIL.

This chain connects TRBV5-5 to TRBJ2-7; the match to TRBD2 covers 7 bases. CDR3 length: 13 amino acids. The V and J ends lost 6 bases and 2 bases, in that order; junction bases with no gene match: 5. Per germline, CDR1 SGHKS and CDR2 YYEKEE (reference sequence). The CDR3 reads CASMAGLTYEQYF. CDR3 sequence (DNA): TGTGCCAGCATGGCGGGACTAACCTACGAGCAGTACTTC.

This clone was counted between two and nine times. This chain links TRBV5-4 with TRBJ2-7, with TRBD1 identical over 7 bases. Germline-derived CDR1 and CDR2 are SGHNT and YYREEE (reference sequence). J was trimmed by 5 bases and V by 5 bases; bases with no gene match: 7. CDR3 length: 13 residues. The CDR3 protein is CASRGQSEDEQYF. In DNA, the CDR3 is TGTGCCAGCAGGGGACAGTCTGAAGACGAGCAGTACTTC.